A selection of T cell receptor beta chains follows, all from one sample in a study of T cell responses to AZD1222 COVID-19 vaccine. The protocol was immunoSEQ multiplex PCR, while the TCRdb copy is restricted to in-frame clones and leaves out a portion. Of roughly 50,000 clones listed, roughly 90% are singletons. The sample was peripheral blood, taken on day 0 of AZD1222 vaccination. The receptors were sampled from an adult in good health. CDR3s include the opening cysteine and the closing phenylalanine or tryptophan. The order of the fields is clone size, D gene, V gene, J gene, CDR3 DNA, CDR3 protein. A D gene is named only where the DNA matches it firmly. Clone size is stated in some rows and not others, as once, few, many or a class when expanded.

NA	TRBD1	TRBV9	TRBJ2-1	TGTGCCAGCAGCGATGGGACAGGGGCACGGGAGCAGTTCTTC	CASSDGTGAREQFF
NA	TRBD2	TRBV6-5	TRBJ2-7	TGTGCCAGCAGTTACTCCCTAGCGGGAGCGTACGAGCAGTACTTC	CASSYSLAGAYEQYF
NA	TRBD2	TRBV19	TRBJ2-1	TGTGCCAGTAGTACCCGGACTAGCGGGGTCACCTACAATGAGCAGTTCTTC	CASSTRTSGVTYNEQFF
NA	TRBD1	TRBV18	TRBJ2-3	TGTGCCAGCTCAAGGACAGGGTTCACAGATACGCAGTATTTT	CASSRTGFTDTQYF
NA	NA	TRBV19	TRBJ1-2	TGTGGGGGCCCCCGGGTCACCTTC	CGGPRVTF
NA	TRBD1	TRBV5-4	TRBJ1-1	TGTGCCAGCAGCTTGCCGACAGGGGATGGGACTGAAGCTTTCTTT	CASSLPTGDGTEAFF
NA	NA	TRBV28	TRBJ1-4	TGTGCCAGCAGTTTGCCGGGACGGACTAATGAAAAACTGTTTTTT	CASSLPGRTNEKLFF
NA	TRBD2	TRBV28	TRBJ2-3	TGTGCCAGCAGTTCCTCCTTGGGCGGGAGGCGGGGAGATACGCAGTATTTT	CASSSSLGGRRGDTQYF
NA	TRBD1	TRBV30	TRBJ1-4	TGTGCCCTAGAAATGACAGGGGGCCGGGGAAAACTGTTTTTT	CALEMTGGRGKLFF
once	TRBD1	TRBV15	TRBJ2-1	TGTGCCACCAGCTTTCGGACAGGGGGGAATGAGCAGTTCTTC	CATSFRTGGNEQFF
NA	NA	TRBV7-9	TRBJ2-5	TGTGCCAGCAGCTTAGATTCGGGGTACCAAGAGACCCAGTACTTC	CASSLDSGYQETQYF
NA	TRBD2	TRBV19	TRBJ2-2	TGTGCCAGTAGTATCACCGGGACTAGCGGAACAAGAAACACCGGGGAGCTGTTTTTT	CASSITGTSGTRNTGELFF
NA	NA	TRBV29-1	TRBJ2-1	TGCAGCGTTGCCCTTAGCTCCTACAATGAGCAGTTCTTC	CSVALSSYNEQFF
NA	TRBD1	TRBV6-5	TRBJ1-2	TGTGCCAGCAGACAGGGGAACTCGGAAGGCTACACCTTC	CASRQGNSEGYTF
NA	NA	TRBV19	TRBJ2-1	TGTGCCAGTAGTCCGGGACACCAAGCCCGCAATGAGCAGTTCTTC	CASSPGHQARNEQFF
NA	TRBD1	TRBV10-2	TRBJ2-7	TGCGCCAGCAAACCGGGACAGGGGAGTTACGAGCAGTACTTC	CASKPGQGSYEQYF
NA	TRBD2	TRBV9	TRBJ2-1	TGTGCCAGCAGCGTAGGGACTAGCGGAGCCTACAATGAGCAGTTCTTC	CASSVGTSGAYNEQFF
NA	TRBD1	TRBV9	TRBJ1-2	TGTGCCAGCAGCGGGCGGGACAGGGGAAACTATGGCTACACCTTC	CASSGRDRGNYGYTF
NA	TRBD2	TRBV5-4	TRBJ2-5	TGTGCCAGCAGCTTGTCTACGGGACTAGCGGTAGAGACCCAGTACTTC	CASSLSTGLAVETQYF
NA	NA	TRBV6-1	TRBJ1-4	TGTGCCAGCAGTGAAGAGGCGGGGTGGGCAGGACTTGAAAAACTGTTTTTT	CASSEEAGWAGLEKLFF
NA	NA	TRBV6-1	TRBJ1-1	TGTGCCAGCAGTGAAGCGACCAGGGGCGCGGGAGCTTTCTTT	CASSEATRGAGAFF
NA	TRBD2	TRBV11-2	TRBJ2-7	TGTGCCAGCAGCTTAGAGCGGGGGATCTCCTACGAGCAGTACTTC	CASSLERGISYEQYF
NA	NA	TRBV28	TRBJ2-3	TGTGCCAGCAGTTTAGGACTAACAGATACGCAGTATTTT	CASSLGLTDTQYF
NA	NA	TRBV28	TRBJ1-6	TGTGCCAGCAATCCCACCTATAATTCACCCCTCCACTTT	CASNPTYNSPLHF
NA	NA	TRBV7-9	TRBJ2-7	TGTGCCAGCAGCTTGCTTGGGGACGAGCAGTACTTC	CASSLLGDEQYF
NA	NA	TRBV30	TRBJ2-1	TGTGCCTGGAGTCTGAGCGCGAATGAGCAGTTCTTC	CAWSLSANEQFF
NA	TRBD1	TRBV6-2/TRBV6-3	TRBJ2-1	TGTGCCAGCAGTTACCCCCACAGGGGGATCAATGAGCAGTTCTTC	CASSYPHRGINEQFF
NA	NA	TRBV5-4	TRBJ1-6	TGTGCCAGCAGCTTAGGACGGCCAGGCTCACCCCTCCACTTT	CASSLGRPGSPLHF
few	TRBD2	TRBV4-2	TRBJ2-3	TGTGCCAGCAGTCGAGGACTAGCGTCTAGCACAGATACGCAGTATTTT	CASSRGLASSTDTQYF
NA	TRBD1	TRBV18	TRBJ2-7	TGTGCCAGCTCACCGGGGACAGTGGGAGTTTACGAGCAGTACTTC	CASSPGTVGVYEQYF
NA	NA	TRBV19	TRBJ2-2	TGTGCCAGTAGTGAAGGGACGGATAGCTTCACCGGGGAGCTGTTTTTT	CASSEGTDSFTGELFF
NA	NA	TRBV5-1	TRBJ2-1	TGCGCCAGCAGCTTGGATCGTCGGAACAATGAGCAGTTCTTC	CASSLDRRNNEQFF
NA	TRBD1	TRBV28	TRBJ1-1	TGTGCCAGCAGTTTACTTGGGACAGGGTACGTGTCGGGTGTAGCTTTCTTT	CASSLLGTGYVSGVAFF
NA	NA	TRBV30	TRBJ1-5	TGTGCCTGGAAATCACGGGAACAGCCCCAGCATTTT	CAWKSREQPQHF
NA	TRBD1	TRBV5-1	TRBJ1-4	TGCGCCAGCAGCCCTCGGACAGGGGCCGTGACAACTAATGAAAAACTGTTTTTT	CASSPRTGAVTTNEKLFF
NA	TRBD1	TRBV30	TRBJ1-4	TGTGCCTGGAGGGGACAGAATGAAAAACTGTTTTTT	CAWRGQNEKLFF
NA	NA	TRBV29-1	TRBJ2-1	TGCAGCGTTGAAGGGGAACGGAACTTCTACAATGAGCAGTTCTTC	CSVEGERNFYNEQFF
NA	NA	TRBV5-1	TRBJ1-1	TGCGCCAGCAGCTTGACGGGAGCGGAAGCTTTCTTT	CASSLTGAEAFF
NA	NA	TRBV10-3	TRBJ2-2	TGTGCCATCAGTGAGTCCGGGGGCTTACCCGGGTCCCCGAACACCGGGGAGCTGTTTTTT	CAISESGGLPGSPNTGELFF
once	NA	TRBV15	TRBJ1-5	TGTGCCACCAGCAGAGAGGGGTATGAGCAACAGCCCCAGCATTTT	CATSREGYEQQPQHF
NA	NA	TRBV9	TRBJ2-5	TGTGCCAGCAGCGTAGACGGAAACCAAGAGACCCAGTACTTC	CASSVDGNQETQYF
once	NA	TRBV6-1	TRBJ2-1	TGTGCCAGCAGTGAGACTATGAGGTATGAGCAGTTCTTC	CASSETMRYEQFF
NA	NA	TRBV18	TRBJ1-1	TGTGCCAGCTCACCTCAACAGGGAGGCGATGCTTTCTTT	CASSPQQGGDAFF
NA	TRBD1	TRBV10-2	TRBJ2-5	TGCGCCACCGTCGGACAGGGGCCCCAGTACTTC	CATVGQGPQYF
NA	NA	TRBV19	TRBJ2-1	TGTGCCAGTAGTCGTATTACAGAGGCCCCCTACAATGAGCAGTTCTTC	CASSRITEAPYNEQFF
once	NA	TRBV28	TRBJ1-5	TGTGCCAGCAGTTCCCCTAGTCAGCCCCAGCATTTT	CASSSPSQPQHF
NA	TRBD1	TRBV20-1	TRBJ2-1	TGCAGTGCTAGTACGGACAGGGGGAATGAGCAGTTCTTC	CSASTDRGNEQFF
NA	NA	TRBV15	TRBJ2-1	TGTGCCACAACGCTTACCCGACTAGTTAGTGAGCAGTTCTTC	CATTLTRLVSEQFF
once	TRBD2	TRBV9	TRBJ2-7	TGTGCCAGCAGCCCATGGACTAGCGGGACCGCATACGAGCAGTACTTC	CASSPWTSGTAYEQYF